This T cell receptor beta chain originates from a study of vaccination effects on CD4 cells after COVID-19. Comments on this clone: The target antigen is unknown.

The CDR3 sequence is 15 residues long. Before any sequencing was done, the ViraFEST assay used viral peptide pools to expand antigen-specific CD4+ T cells. Investigators separated out CD4+ T cells once around 9 days of culture had passed. Recipients of the vaccine had no prior SARS-CoV-2 infection and negative nucleocapsid antibodies. Wells containing 1.5 million to 2.5 million PBMC each were cultured with roughly 10 IU/ml IL-2 and approximately 10 ug/ml peptides. TCRdb's table, derived via immunoSEQ multiplex PCR, lists solely in-frame clones and lacks some. This sample carries 20,000 to 25,000 clones, around 76% of them seen once, and the ten largest clones take roughly a tenth.

The sequence came from a human donor who received a COVID-19 vaccine. The sequenced sample was CD4+ T cells from PBMCs cultured with HCoV-NL63 spike peptides, obtained before COVID-19 vaccination. The chain has TRBV21-1 and TRBJ1-1. TRBV21-1 is labeled a pseudogene. Here the CDR3 DNA reads TGTGCCAGCCCCCTGGGGGAGGGGCGGCACACTGAAGCTTTCTTT. Protein sequence: CASPLGEGRHTEAFF.